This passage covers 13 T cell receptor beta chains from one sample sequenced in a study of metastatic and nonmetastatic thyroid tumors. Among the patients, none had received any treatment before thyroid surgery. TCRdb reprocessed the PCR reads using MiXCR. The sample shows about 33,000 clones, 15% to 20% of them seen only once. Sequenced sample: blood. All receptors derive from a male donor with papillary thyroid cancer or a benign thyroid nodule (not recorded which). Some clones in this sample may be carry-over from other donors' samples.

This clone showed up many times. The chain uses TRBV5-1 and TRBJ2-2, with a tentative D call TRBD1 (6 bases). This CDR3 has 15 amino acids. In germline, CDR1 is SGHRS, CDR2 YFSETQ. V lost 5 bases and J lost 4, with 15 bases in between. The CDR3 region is CASSPDRLGTGELFF. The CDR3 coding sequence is TGCGCCAGCAGTCCCGACAGGCTGGGCACCGGGGAGCTGTTTTTT.

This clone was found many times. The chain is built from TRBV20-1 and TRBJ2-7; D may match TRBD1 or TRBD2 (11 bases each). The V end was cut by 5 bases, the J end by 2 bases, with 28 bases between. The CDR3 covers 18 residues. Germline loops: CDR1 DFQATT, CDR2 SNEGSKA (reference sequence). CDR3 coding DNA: TGCAGTGCTGGCCCCGGGACAGGGGGTAGCGGGAGGGCCTACGAGCAGTACTTC. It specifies CSAGPGTGGSGRAYEQYF.

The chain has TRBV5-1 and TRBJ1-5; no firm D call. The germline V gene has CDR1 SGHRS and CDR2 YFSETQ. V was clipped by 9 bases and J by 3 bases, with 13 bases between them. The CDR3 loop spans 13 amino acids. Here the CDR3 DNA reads TGCGCCATCATCTTGGCCCCCAATCAGCCCCAGCATTTT. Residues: CAIILAPNQPQHF.

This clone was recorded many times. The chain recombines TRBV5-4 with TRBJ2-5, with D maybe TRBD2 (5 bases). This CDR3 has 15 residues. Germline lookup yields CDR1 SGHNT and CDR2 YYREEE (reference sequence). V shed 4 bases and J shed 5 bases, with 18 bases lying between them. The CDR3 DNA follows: TGTGCCAGCAGCCCGACGGGAAGGATCACGGAGACCCAGTACTTC. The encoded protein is CASSPTGRITETQYF.

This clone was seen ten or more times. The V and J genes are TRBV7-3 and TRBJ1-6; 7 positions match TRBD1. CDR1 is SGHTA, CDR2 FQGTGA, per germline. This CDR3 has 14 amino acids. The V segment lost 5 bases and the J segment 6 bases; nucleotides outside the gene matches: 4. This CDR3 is CASSTGVANSPLHF. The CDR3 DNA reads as TGTGCCAGCAGCACAGGGGTGGCTAATTCACCCCTCCACTTT.

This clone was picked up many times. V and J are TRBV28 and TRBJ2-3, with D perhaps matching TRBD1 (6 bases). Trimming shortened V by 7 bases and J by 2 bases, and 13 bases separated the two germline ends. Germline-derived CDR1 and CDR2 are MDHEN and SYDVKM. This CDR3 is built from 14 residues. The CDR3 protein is CASKAGQFTDTQYF. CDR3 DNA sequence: TGTGCCAGCAAAGCTGGACAGTTCACAGATACGCAGTATTTT.

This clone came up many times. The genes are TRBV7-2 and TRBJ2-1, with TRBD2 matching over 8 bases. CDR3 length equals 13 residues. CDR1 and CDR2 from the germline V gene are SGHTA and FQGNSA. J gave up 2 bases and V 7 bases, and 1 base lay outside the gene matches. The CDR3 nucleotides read TGTGCCAGCATGGGACTAGCCTACAATGAGCAGTTCTTC. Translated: CASMGLAYNEQFF.

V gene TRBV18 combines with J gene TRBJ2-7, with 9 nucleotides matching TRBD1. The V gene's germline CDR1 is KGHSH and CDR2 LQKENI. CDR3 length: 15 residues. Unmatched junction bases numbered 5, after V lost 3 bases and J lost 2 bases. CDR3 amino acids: CASSPGQGITYEQYF. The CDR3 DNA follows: TGTGCCAGCTCACCTGGACAGGGGATCACCTACGAGCAGTACTTC.

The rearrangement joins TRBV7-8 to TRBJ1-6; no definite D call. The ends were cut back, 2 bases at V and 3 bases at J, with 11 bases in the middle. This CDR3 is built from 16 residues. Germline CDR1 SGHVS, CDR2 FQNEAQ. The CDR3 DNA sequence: TGTGCCAGCAGCTTAAAGTCGTCCCTCTATAATTCACCCCTCCACTTT. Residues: CASSLKSSLYNSPLHF.

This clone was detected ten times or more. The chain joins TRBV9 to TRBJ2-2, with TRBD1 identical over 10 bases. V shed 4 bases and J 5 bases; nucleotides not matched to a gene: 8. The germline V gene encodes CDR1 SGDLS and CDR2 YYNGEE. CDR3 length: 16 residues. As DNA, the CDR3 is TGTGCCAGCAGCCCAAGGACAGGGGGAGCAACCGGGGAGCTGTTTTTT. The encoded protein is CASSPRTGGATGELFF.

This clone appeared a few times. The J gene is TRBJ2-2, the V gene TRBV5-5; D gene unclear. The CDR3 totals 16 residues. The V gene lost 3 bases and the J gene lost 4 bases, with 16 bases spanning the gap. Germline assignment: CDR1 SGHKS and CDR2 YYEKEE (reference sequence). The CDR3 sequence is CASSWVTMDVTGELFF. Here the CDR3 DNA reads TGTGCCAGCAGCTGGGTAACTATGGATGTCACCGGGGAGCTGTTTTTT.

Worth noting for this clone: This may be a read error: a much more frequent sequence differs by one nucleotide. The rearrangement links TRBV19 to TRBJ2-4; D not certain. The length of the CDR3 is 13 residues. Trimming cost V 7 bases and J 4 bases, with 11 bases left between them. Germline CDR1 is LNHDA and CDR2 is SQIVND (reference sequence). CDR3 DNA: TGTGCCAGTATGCAGGAGACTAAAAACATTCAGTACTTC. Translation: CASMQETKNIQYF.

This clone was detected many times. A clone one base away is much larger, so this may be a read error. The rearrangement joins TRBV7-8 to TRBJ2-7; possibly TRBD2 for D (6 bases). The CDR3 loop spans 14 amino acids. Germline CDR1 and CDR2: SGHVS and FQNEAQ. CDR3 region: CASSFQRVPYELYF. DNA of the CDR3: TGTGCCAGCAGCTTCCAGCGGGTTCCCTACGAGCTGTACTTC.